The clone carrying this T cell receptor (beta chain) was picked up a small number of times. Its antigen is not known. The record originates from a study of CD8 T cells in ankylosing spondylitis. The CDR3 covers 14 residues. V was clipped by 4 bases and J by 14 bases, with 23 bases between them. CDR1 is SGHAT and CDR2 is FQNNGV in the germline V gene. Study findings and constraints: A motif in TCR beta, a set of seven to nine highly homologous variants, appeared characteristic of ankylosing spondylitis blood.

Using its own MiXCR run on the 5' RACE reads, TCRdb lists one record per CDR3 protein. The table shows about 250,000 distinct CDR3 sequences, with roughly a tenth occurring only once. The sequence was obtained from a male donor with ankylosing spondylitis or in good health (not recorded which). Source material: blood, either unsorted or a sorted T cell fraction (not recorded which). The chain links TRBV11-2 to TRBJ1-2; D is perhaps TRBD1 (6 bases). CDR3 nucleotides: TGTGCCAGCAGCTCCAGCCGGGACACCTTTCTGTTAACCTTC. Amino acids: CASSSSRDTFLLTF.